This T cell receptor (beta chain) appears in the sequencing data of a study of tumor-infiltrating lymphocytes in primary liver carcinoma. The wider study: Men and women, 30 to 69 years of age, made up the patients.

Investigators took RNA and DNA out together from approximately 22-30 mg of unsorted bulk tissue. The CDR3 has 13 amino acids. Germline-derived CDR1 and CDR2 are KGHSH and LQKENI. Trimming stripped 4 bases from V and 1 base from J, with 7 bases between. TCR beta cDNA was prepared out of 500 ng total RNA by means of a constant-region primer. TCR beta libraries came from three nested multiplex PCR rounds using slightly modified ARM-PCR. Running around 10 cycles apiece, the first two PCR rounds relied on TRBV1-TRBV30 forward primers together with a C-beta reverse primer. TCRdb re-called the multiplex PCR reads through MiXCR, storing one row per CDR3 protein. The sample consists of 85,000 to 100,000 distinct CDR3 sequences, around 70% of them appearing once. Points from the study as a whole: With p = 0.039, the top-250-clone fraction in tumors significantly exceeded that in blood. Tumor-blood pairs (like tumor-adjacent pairs) overlapped less than tumor region pairs did.

Details on this clonotype: Its antigen is unknown.

Sequenced: tumor-adjacent normal liver tissue. The rearrangement uses TRBV18 and TRBJ1-1; D unclear. The TCR sequence derives from a middle-aged man with primary liver carcinoma and hepatitis B virus infection. The CDR3: CASSHGRNTEAFF. CDR3 sequence (DNA): TGTGCCAGCTCACACGGGCGGAACACTGAAGCTTTCTTT. The variable domain in full, with the rest retrieved from reference TRBV18 and TRBJ1-1, is NAGVMQNPRHLVRRRGQEARLRCSPMKGHSHVYWYRQLPEEGLKFMVYLQKENIIDESGMPKERFSAEFPKEGPSILRIQQVVRGDSAAYFCASSHGRNTEAFFGQGTRLTVV.